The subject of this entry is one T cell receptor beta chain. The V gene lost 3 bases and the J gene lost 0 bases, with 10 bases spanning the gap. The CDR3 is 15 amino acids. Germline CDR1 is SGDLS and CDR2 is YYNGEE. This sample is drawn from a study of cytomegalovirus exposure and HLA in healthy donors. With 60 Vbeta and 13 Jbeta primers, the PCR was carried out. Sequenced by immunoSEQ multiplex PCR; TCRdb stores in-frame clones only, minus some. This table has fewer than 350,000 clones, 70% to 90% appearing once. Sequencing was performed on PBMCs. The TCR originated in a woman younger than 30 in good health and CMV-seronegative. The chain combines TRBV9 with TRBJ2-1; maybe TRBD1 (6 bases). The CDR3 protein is CASSADRSSYNEQFF. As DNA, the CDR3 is TGTGCCAGCAGCGCAGACAGGAGCTCCTACAATGAGCAGTTCTTC.